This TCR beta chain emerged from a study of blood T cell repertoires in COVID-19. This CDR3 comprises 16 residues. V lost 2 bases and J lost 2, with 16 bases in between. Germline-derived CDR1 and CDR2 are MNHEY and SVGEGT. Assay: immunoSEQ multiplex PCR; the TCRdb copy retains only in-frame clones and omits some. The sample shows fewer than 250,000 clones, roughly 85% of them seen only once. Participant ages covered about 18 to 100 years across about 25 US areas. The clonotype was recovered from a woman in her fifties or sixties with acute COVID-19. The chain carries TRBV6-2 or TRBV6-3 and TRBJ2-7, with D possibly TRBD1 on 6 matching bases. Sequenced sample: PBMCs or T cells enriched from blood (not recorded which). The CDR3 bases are TGTGCCAGCAGTTACCGGGTTACAGGGAGAACCTACGAGCAGTACTTC. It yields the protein CASSYRVTGRTYEQYF.